One and the same sample provided the 21 T cell receptor beta chains below, sequenced in a study of somatic mutations in cytotoxic T cells in rheumatoid arthritis. Repertoires were generated with immunoSEQ multiplex PCR, while TCRdb's copy carries only in-frame clones and drops some. The data hold just over 15,000 clones, with roughly 75% observed a single time. Sequencing input: CD8+ T cells sorted from blood. The origin of the receptors is an adult with rheumatoid arthritis.

In its sample, this clone was seen once. The chain couples TRBV10-3 to TRBJ2-2; D not resolved. This CDR3 spans 15 amino acids. The V end lost 2 bases, the J end lost 6 bases, and 13 bases lay between the germline ends. In germline, CDR1 is ENHRY, CDR2 SYGVKD. The CDR3: CAISETASSPGELFF. Here the CDR3 DNA reads TGTGCCATCAGTGAGACGGCCTCGAGCCCCGGGGAGCTGTTTTTT.

The rearrangement links TRBV12-5 to TRBJ2-5; D is unclear. The CDR3 totals 11 residues. The germline V and J ends were trimmed by 5 bases and 1 base, with 2 bases remaining between them. CDR1 and CDR2 (germline): LGHNT, FRNRAP. This chain's CDR3 is CASGIQETQYF. The CDR3 DNA sequence: TGTGCTAGTGGTATCCAAGAGACCCAGTACTTC.

The V call is TRBV5-4, the J call TRBJ2-1; D gene uncertain. The CDR3 totals 12 residues. V was trimmed by 6 bases and J by 5 bases, leaving 9 bases between them. The germline V gene encodes CDR1 SGHNT and CDR2 YYREEE (reference sequence). The CDR3 region is CASTRSDNEQFF. CDR3 DNA sequence: TGTGCCAGCACCCGTTCGGACAATGAGCAGTTCTTC.

This clone appeared a single time. The chain has TRBV5-4 and TRBJ1-6; tentatively, D is TRBD1 (5 bases). The germline V gene has CDR1 SGHNT and CDR2 YYREEE (reference sequence). The V gene lost 6 bases and the J gene lost 10 bases, with 11 bases spanning the gap. CDR3 size: 12 residues. The CDR3 region is CASKGPDSPLHF. CDR3 nucleotides: TGTGCCAGCAAGGGACCCGACTCACCCCTCCACTTT.

The chain is built from TRBV2 and TRBJ2-7; tentative D call: TRBD2 (7 bases). V gave up 7 bases and J gave up 6 bases, with 13 bases separating them. The CDR3 consists of 12 residues. The germline gives CDR1 SNHLY, CDR2 FYNNEI. In DNA form, the CDR3 reads TGTGCCAGCATGTGGGGGGGCCCCGAGCAGTACTTC. It yields the protein CASMWGGPEQYF.

The V call is TRBV5-1, the J call TRBJ2-3, with 7 bases lining up with TRBD1. Germline V gene lookup returns CDR1 SGHRS and CDR2 YFSETQ. The V gene end was trimmed by 0 bases and the J gene end by 3 bases; junction bases not matched to a gene: 4. The CDR3 extends over 15 amino acids. This chain's CDR3 is CASSLGQGGTDTQYF. The CDR3 nucleotides are TGCGCCAGCAGCTTGGGACAGGGTGGGACAGATACGCAGTATTTT.

By its share, this clone is medium-sized. The chain employs TRBV7-9 and TRBJ1-3, with 11 bases that match TRBD1. The CDR3 runs to 19 residues. Germline V gene lookup returns CDR1 SEHNR and CDR2 FQNEAQ (reference sequence). V lost 4 bases to trimming and J lost 0 bases; unmatched junction nucleotides: 11. The CDR3 here is CASSSWVGQGAFSGNTIYF. The CDR3 coding sequence is TGTGCCAGCAGCTCTTGGGTCGGACAGGGGGCCTTCTCTGGAAACACCATATATTTT.

Concerning this clone itself: The identical CDR3 is also encoded by other nucleotide sequences in the sample. The V call is TRBV7-9, the J call TRBJ2-7; D is undetermined. V lost 1 base and J 4 bases, leaving 5 bases between the germline ends. The CDR3 extends over 12 amino acids. The germline V gene encodes CDR1 SEHNR and CDR2 FQNEAQ (reference sequence). The chain's CDR3 is CASSLGSYEQYF. The DNA of the CDR3 is TGTGCCAGCAGCTTAGGCAGTTACGAGCAGTACTTC.

The genes are TRBV25-1 and TRBJ1-1; 7 positions agree with TRBD1. Germline V gives CDR1 MGHDK, CDR2 SYGVNS. V gave up 4 bases and J gave up 5 bases; unmatched junction bases: 7. The CDR3 is 14 residues long. For the CDR3, the DNA is TGTGCCAGCAGTGCACAGGGGCGGGGGACTGAAGCTTTCTTT. Translating it yields CASSAQGRGTEAFF.

The chain is built from TRBV4-1 and TRBJ1-1; 10 nucleotides agree with TRBD1. This CDR3 contains 18 residues. Germline CDR1 and CDR2: MGHRA and YSYEKL. After removal of 3 bases from V and 0 bases from J, the junction contained 10 bases not matched to a gene. For the CDR3, the DNA is TGCGCCAGCAGCCAGCCCAGGACAGGGGGAGGGCTGAACACTGAAGCTTTCTTT. Its translation is CASSQPRTGGGLNTEAFF.

The chain links TRBV10-2 to TRBJ2-3; D uncertain. V was cut by 3 bases and J by 1 base, with 14 bases left in between. Germline V gene data show CDR1 as WSHSY and CDR2 as SAAADI. The CDR3 is 16 residues long. CDR3 region: CASSDYPLMGTDTQYF. CDR3 in DNA: TGCGCCAGCAGTGACTATCCACTTATGGGCACAGATACGCAGTATTTT.

By proportion, this clone is medium-sized. The chain joins TRBV6-1 to TRBJ2-7, with 7 bases identical to TRBD1. The germline CDR1 and CDR2 sequences are MNHNS and SASEGT. The trim removed 7 bases at V and 5 bases at J, leaving 5 bases unmatched. The CDR3 totals 12 residues. DNA for the CDR3: TGTGCCAGCAAGACAGGGCGCGACGAGCAGTACTTC. Its protein is CASKTGRDEQYF.

The chain links TRBV7-9 to TRBJ1-2; TRBD1 might be the D (5 bases). The CDR3 spans 13 residues. CDR1 is SEHNR, CDR2 FQNEAQ, per germline (reference sequence). V lost 5 bases to trimming and J lost 7 bases, with 14 bases between them. The CDR3 loop is CASSPPGASGYTF. CDR3 in DNA: TGTGCCAGCAGCCCCCCCGGGGCGTCTGGCTACACCTTC.

This rearrangement joins TRBV4-2 to TRBJ2-1; 10 bases fit TRBD2. The CDR3 has 17 amino acids. Germline lookup yields CDR1 LGHNA and CDR2 YNFKEQ. V lost 3 bases and J lost 3; bases outside the gene matches: 8. The CDR3 DNA sequence: TGTGCCAGCAGCCATACTATCCTAGCGGGGGACTACAATGAGCAGTTCTTC. It yields the protein CASSHTILAGDYNEQFF.

In its sample, this clone was seen a few times. The rearrangement joins TRBV4-1 to TRBJ2-1; 8 bases are shared with TRBD1. The CDR3 sequence is 15 residues long. Germline assignment: CDR1 MGHRA and CDR2 YSYEKL. J gave up 1 base and V 4 bases, and 3 bases lay outside the gene matches. DNA of the CDR3: TGCGCCAGCAGCCTTGGACAGGGATCCTACAATGAGCAGTTCTTC. Translated, it gives CASSLGQGSYNEQFF.

CDR3 sequence reads: CASRNPGQSYGYTF. The CDR3 bases are TGTGCCAGCAGAAATCCGGGACAAAGCTATGGCTACACCTTC. The rearrangement links TRBV6-6 to TRBJ1-2; weak D call: TRBD1 (6 bases). Germline V gene lookup returns CDR1 MNHNY and CDR2 SVGAGI (reference sequence). The CDR3 length is 14 residues. V lost 6 bases, J lost 4 bases, and 15 bases lay in between.

J is TRBJ2-1 and V is TRBV7-7; no reliable D call. This CDR3 is built from 13 residues. The V gene's germline CDR1 is SSHAT and CDR2 FNYEAQ (reference sequence). Trimming removed 5 bases at V and 8 bases at J, with 13 bases between. Here the CDR3 DNA reads TGTGCCAGCAGCCAAGACACCGGACATGAGCAGTTCTTC. It codes for CASSQDTGHEQFF.

The V gene is TRBV6-1, the J gene TRBJ2-1; D is ambiguous. Between the trimmed V and J ends, which lost 6 bases and 8 bases, there was a span of 8 bases. CDR1 is MNHNS and CDR2 is SASEGT in the germline V gene. The CDR3 spans 11 residues. CDR3 sequence reads: CASRGIYEQFF. In DNA, the CDR3 is TGTGCCAGCAGGGGGATCTATGAGCAGTTCTTC.

This rearrangement joins TRBV7-9 to TRBJ1-1; tentatively, D is TRBD1 (6 bases). The germline V and J ends were trimmed by 0 bases and 5 bases, with 10 bases remaining between them. The length of the CDR3 is 14 residues. Per the germline V gene, CDR1 is SEHNR and CDR2 is FQNEAQ (reference sequence). As DNA, the CDR3 is TGTGCCAGCAGCTTAGCGAATCAGGGGACTGAAGCTTTCTTT. It encodes CASSLANQGTEAFF. Together with reference TRBV7-9 and TRBJ1-1, the CDR3 gives the full variable domain: DTGVSQNPRHKITKRGQNVTFRCDPISEHNRLYWYRQTLGQGPEFLTYFQNEAQLEKSRLLSDRFSAERPKGSFSTLEIQRTEQGDSAMYLCASSLANQGTEAFFGQGTRLTVV.

This clone turned up a few times. This rearrangement joins TRBV7-9 to TRBJ2-1; D ambiguous. CDR3 size: 14 residues. Germline assignment: CDR1 SEHNR and CDR2 FQNEAQ (reference sequence). V was pared by 0 bases and J by 6 bases, with 9 bases between. The CDR3 is CASSLAAASNEQFF. The CDR3 nucleotides read TGTGCCAGCAGCTTAGCGGCAGCCAGCAATGAGCAGTTCTTC.

This clone has just a few counts. This chain's CDR3 is CASSLGAGSGYTF. For the CDR3, the DNA is TGCGCCAGCAGCTTGGGAGCAGGGTCTGGCTACACCTTC. The chain joins TRBV5-1 to TRBJ1-2, with D possibly being TRBD1 (5 bases). The V gene's germline CDR1 is SGHRS and CDR2 YFSETQ. The V and J ends lost 0 bases and 7 bases respectively, with 10 bases between them. This CDR3 contains 13 residues.